A single sample gave rise to the 24 T cell receptor beta chains below, sequenced in a study of T cell responses to AZD1222 COVID-19 vaccine. TCRdb's table, derived via immunoSEQ multiplex PCR, lists solely in-frame clones and lacks some. There are just over 150,000 clones in the sample; around nine tenths occur only once, and over 1.2% lies in the top ten. This material consisted of peripheral blood, taken 28 days after the second AZD1222 dose. All receptors come from an adult who received the AZD1222 COVID-19 vaccine.

The chain uses TRBV6-5 and TRBJ2-1; 12 nucleotides line up with TRBD2. CDR1 MNHEY and CDR2 SVGAGI come from the germline V gene. V gave up 2 bases and J gave up 8 bases; unmatched junction bases: 4. The CDR3 covers 15 residues. The CDR3 spells CASSYKLAGGYEQFF. CDR3 nucleotides: TGTGCCAGCAGTTACAAACTAGCGGGAGGATATGAGCAGTTCTTC.

CDR3 coding DNA: TGTGCCAGCAGCGAGCCCGGAACGCGTGGCTACACCTTC. It yields the protein CASSEPGTRGYTF. V and J are TRBV5-6 and TRBJ1-2; D is ambiguous. Germline values: CDR1 SGHDT, CDR2 YYEEEE. The CDR3 totals 13 residues. Trimming shortened V by 4 bases and J by 7 bases, and 14 bases separated the two germline ends.

The V call is TRBV7-2, the J call TRBJ2-7; 7 bases map to TRBD1. The CDR3 sequence is 13 residues long. V was pared by 5 bases and J by 3 bases, with 4 bases of the junction left unmatched. CDR1 and CDR2 from the germline V gene are SGHTA and FQGNSA. CDR3 protein: CASSPRQGYEQYF. The CDR3 DNA reads TGTGCCAGCAGCCCGAGACAGGGCTACGAGCAGTACTTC.

The chain employs TRBV2 and TRBJ1-1; D ambiguous. V lost 6 bases and J lost 2, with 13 bases in between. The CDR3 consists of 14 residues. CDR1 and CDR2 from the germline V gene are SNHLY and FYNNEI. This chain's CDR3 is CASRKELPNTEAFF. DNA of the CDR3: TGTGCCAGCAGGAAAGAGCTTCCTAACACTGAAGCTTTCTTT.

This clone showed up just a few times. The chain joins TRBV7-8 to TRBJ1-1; D uncertain. Germline V gene data show CDR1 as SGHVS and CDR2 as FQNEAQ. V was clipped by 5 bases and J by 0 bases, with 7 bases between them. The CDR3 length is 13 residues. The CDR3 is CASSQRVNTEAFF. The CDR3 DNA reads TGTGCCAGCAGCCAACGGGTGAACACTGAAGCTTTCTTT.

The chain is built from TRBV18 and TRBJ1-5; the D is unclear. This CDR3 is built from 12 residues. V was clipped by 3 bases and J by 4 bases, with 4 bases between them. Germline CDR1 KGHSH, CDR2 LQKENI. The CDR3 loop reads CASSPGNQPQHF. The CDR3 DNA reads TGTGCCAGCTCACCGGGGAATCAGCCCCAGCATTTT.

This chain joins TRBV7-2 and TRBJ2-1; D assignment may be TRBD1 or TRBD2 (6 bases each). This CDR3 is built from 15 residues. Germline loops: CDR1 SGHTA, CDR2 FQGNSA. The ends were cut back, 7 bases at V and 0 bases at J, with 13 bases in the middle. The CDR3 bases are TGTGCCAGCACGGGGGCGGGCCTCTCCTACAATGAGCAGTTCTTC. It specifies CASTGAGLSYNEQFF.

The chain combines TRBV15 with TRBJ1-2; D is perhaps TRBD1 (5 bases). Deletions cut 0 bases from V and 0 bases from J, with 20 bases between. Germline V gives CDR1 LNHNV, CDR2 YYDKDF (reference sequence). The CDR3 totals 19 residues. The chain's CDR3 is CATSRDSVVAGKANYGYTF. CDR3 bases: TGTGCCACCAGCAGAGATAGTGTAGTGGCAGGGAAAGCTAACTATGGCTACACCTTC. The full variable domain, its missing parts supplied by reference TRBV15 and TRBJ1-2, is DAMVIQNPRYQVTQFGKPVTLSCSQTLNHNVMYWYQQKSSQAPKLLFHYYDKDFNNEADTPDNFQSRRPNTSFCFLDIRSPGLGDTAMYLCATSRDSVVAGKANYGYTFGSGTRLTVV.

There are a few counts of this clone. Other nucleotide sequences from this sample produce the same CDR3. The chain employs TRBV9 and TRBJ1-5; 7 bases agree with TRBD1. Germline-derived CDR1 and CDR2 are SGDLS and YYNGEE. The V and J ends lost 3 bases and 2 bases, in that order; junction bases with no gene match: 2. The CDR3 loop spans 14 amino acids. The CDR3 region has the DNA TGTGCCAGCAGCGCAGGGACAGGCAATCAGCCCCAGCATTTT. This translates into CASSAGTGNQPQHF.

The chain carries TRBV4-1 and TRBJ1-5, with a possible D match to TRBD1 (6 bases). V dropped 1 base and J dropped 8 bases, with 15 bases sitting between them. Germline V CDR1 and CDR2: MGHRA, YSYEKL. CDR3 length: 15 amino acids. The CDR3 is CASSQVGGPGEPQHF. Written as DNA, the CDR3 is TGCGCCAGCAGCCAAGTCGGGGGCCCAGGGGAGCCCCAGCATTTT.

J is TRBJ2-7 and V is TRBV19, with D possibly matching TRBD2 (5 bases). Germline loops: CDR1 LNHDA, CDR2 SQIVND (reference sequence). The CDR3 is made up of 14 amino acids. Trimming pared 6 bases from V and 6 bases from J, leaving 18 bases between. This CDR3 reads CASSQTASRGEQYF. In DNA form, the CDR3 reads TGTGCCAGTAGCCAAACGGCTTCACGGGGCGAGCAGTACTTC.

The V gene is TRBV1, the J gene TRBJ1-6; the tabulated D call, TRBD1, remains unverified against the DNA. TRBV1 is tagged as a pseudogene. This CDR3 comprises 14 residues. The CDR3 bases are TGCACCACTTTGGACAGCTCCTATAATTCACCCCTCCACTTT. This encodes CTTLDSSYNSPLHF.

The chain carries TRBV19 and TRBJ1-4; a weak D match, TRBD1 (6 bases). CDR3 length equals 15 residues. Trimming took off 5 bases at V and 3 bases at J, with 13 bases between the two ends. Germline-derived CDR1 and CDR2 are LNHDA and SQIVND (reference sequence). This CDR3 is CASSLTGSANEKLFF. The CDR3 nucleotides read TGTGCCAGTAGTTTGACAGGCAGCGCTAATGAAAAACTGTTTTTT.

This sequence joins TRBV6-5 and TRBJ1-2; D is undetermined. CDR1 MNHEY and CDR2 SVGAGI come from the germline V gene. This CDR3 comprises 13 residues. Trimming cost V 4 bases and J 7 bases, with 13 bases left between them. The CDR3 nucleotides are TGTGCCAGCAGTTCTACCCCCTATCTTGGCTACACCTTC. This sequence encodes CASSSTPYLGYTF.

This chain joins TRBV21-1 and TRBJ1-4. TRBV21-1 counts as a pseudogene. CDR3 length: 17 residues. CDR3 protein: CASSTDRAPGTNEKLFF. The CDR3 DNA follows: TGTGCCAGCAGCACCGATCGGGCCCCGGGAACTAATGAAAAACTGTTTTTT.

V gene TRBV11-2 combines with J gene TRBJ2-3; 12 bases align to TRBD2. Losses at the gene ends were 6 bases for V and 4 bases for J; bases not matched to a gene: 11. The CDR3 spans 17 residues. The V gene's germline CDR1 is SGHAT and CDR2 FQNNGV. CDR3: CASRSLTSGSSADTQYF. In DNA, the CDR3 is TGTGCCAGCAGATCCCTGACTAGCGGGAGTTCGGCAGATACGCAGTATTTT.

The rearrangement joins TRBV7-8 to TRBJ2-7; 8 nucleotides align to TRBD2. Germline V CDR1 and CDR2: SGHVS, FQNEAQ. CDR3 length: 14 residues. V was clipped by 5 bases and J by 4 bases; unmatched bases: 7. In DNA form, the CDR3 reads TGTGCCAGCAGCCCGGCTAGCGGGCGGTACGAGCAGTACTTC. Translated: CASSPASGRYEQYF. Filled out from reference TRBV7-8 and TRBJ2-7, the complete variable domain reads GAGVSQSPRYKVAKRGQDVALRCDPISGHVSLFWYQQALGQGPEFLTYFQNEAQLDKSGLPSDRFFAERPEGSVSTLKIQRTQQEDSAVYLCASSPASGRYEQYFGPGTRLTVT.

The chain is built from TRBV5-1 and TRBJ2-3; D is unclear. CDR1 is SGHRS, CDR2 YFSETQ, per germline. This CDR3 has 17 residues. Trimming pared 0 bases from V and 2 bases from J, leaving 16 bases between. The CDR3 region has the DNA TGCGCCAGCAGCTTGGGGCCGGGCCCATACTTCACAGATACGCAGTATTTT. Its translation: CASSLGPGPYFTDTQYF.

The CDR3 bases are TGTGCCTGGAGCAAAGGCGGGAGAACGACCCATGAGCAGTTCTTC. Residues: CAWSKGGRTTHEQFF. The V call is TRBV30, the J call TRBJ2-1, with 7 bases identical to TRBD2. The CDR3 consists of 15 residues. V was pared by 3 bases and J by 8 bases, with 13 bases of the junction left unmatched. From germline, CDR1 is GTSNPN and CDR2 SVGIG (reference sequence).

As DNA, the CDR3 is TGTGCCAGTAGTATCCAGGGCAATTCGGGTGAGCAGTTCTTC. This gives the protein CASSIQGNSGEQFF. The chain recombines TRBV19 with TRBJ2-1; a weak D match, TRBD1 (5 bases). The CDR3 is made up of 14 amino acids. The V end lost 3 bases, the J end lost 9 bases, and 15 bases lay between the germline ends. Germline values: CDR1 LNHDA, CDR2 SQIVND (reference sequence). Filled out from reference TRBV19 and TRBJ2-1, the complete variable domain reads DGGITQSPKYLFRKEGQNVTLSCEQNLNHDAMYWYRQDPGQGLRLIYYSQIVNDFQKGDIAEGYSVSREKKESFPLTVTSAQKNPTAFYLCASSIQGNSGEQFFGPGTRLTVL.

In DNA form, the CDR3 reads TGTGCCAGCAGACAGGGGCAGCCCTACAATGAGCAGTTCTTC. It specifies CASRQGQPYNEQFF. The gene calls are TRBV5-8 and TRBJ2-1, with 7 bases matching TRBD1. V shed 5 bases and J 2 bases; nucleotides not matched to a gene: 4. The CDR3 loop spans 14 amino acids. Looked up from germline, CDR1 is SGHTS and CDR2 is YDEGEE.

The gene calls are TRBV11-3 and TRBJ2-7; a weak D match, TRBD2 (6 bases). Germline V lookup: CDR1 SGHNT, CDR2 YENEEA. This CDR3 spans 14 amino acids. Trimming left V 5 bases short and J 1 base short, with 12 bases between. CDR3 coding DNA: TGTGCCAGCAGCCCCCGTGGGGGGTCCTACGAGCAGTACTTC. Protein sequence: CASSPRGGSYEQYF.

This clone was seen a few times. The V gene is TRBV7-9, the J gene TRBJ2-7; 7 nucleotides agree with TRBD1. V dropped 2 bases and J dropped 0; count of bases not matched to a gene: 4. This CDR3 spans 15 amino acids. Germline CDR1 and CDR2: SEHNR and FQNEAQ (reference sequence). The CDR3 sequence is CASSLQQGTSYEQYF. CDR3 DNA sequence: TGTGCCAGCAGCTTACAACAGGGGACCTCCTACGAGCAGTACTTC. Full variable domain (rest looked up from reference TRBV7-9 and TRBJ2-7): DTGVSQNPRHKITKRGQNVTFRCDPISEHNRLYWYRQTLGQGPEFLTYFQNEAQLEKSRLLSDRFSAERPKGSFSTLEIQRTEQGDSAMYLCASSLQQGTSYEQYFGPGTRLTVT.

This clone was found once. The V and J genes are TRBV11-2 and TRBJ1-1; possibly TRBD1 for D (6 bases). V was clipped by 5 bases and J by 1 base, with 14 bases between them. Looked up from germline, CDR1 is SGHAT and CDR2 is FQNNGV. CDR3 size: 15 residues. CDR3 region: CASSRAGASNTEAFF. The DNA for the CDR3 is TGTGCCAGCAGCCGAGCAGGGGCTTCGAACACTGAAGCTTTCTTT.